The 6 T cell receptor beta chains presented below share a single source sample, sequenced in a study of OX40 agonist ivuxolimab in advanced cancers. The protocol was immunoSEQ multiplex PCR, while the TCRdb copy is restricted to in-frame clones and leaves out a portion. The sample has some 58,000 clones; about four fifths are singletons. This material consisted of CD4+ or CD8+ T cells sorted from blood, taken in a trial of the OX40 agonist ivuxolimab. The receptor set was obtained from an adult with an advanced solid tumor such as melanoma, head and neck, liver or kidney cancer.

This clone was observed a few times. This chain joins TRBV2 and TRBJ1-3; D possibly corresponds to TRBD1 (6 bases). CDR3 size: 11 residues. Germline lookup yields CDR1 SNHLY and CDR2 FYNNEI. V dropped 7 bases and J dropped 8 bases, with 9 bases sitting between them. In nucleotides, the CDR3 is TGTGCCAGCATTGGGGGCCACACCATATATTTT. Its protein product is CASIGGHTIYF.

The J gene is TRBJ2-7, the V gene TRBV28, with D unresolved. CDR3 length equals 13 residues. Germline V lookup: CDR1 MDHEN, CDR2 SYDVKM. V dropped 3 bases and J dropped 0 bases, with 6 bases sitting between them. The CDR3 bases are TGTGCCAGCAGTTTGGGCCCCTCCTACGAGCAGTACGTC. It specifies CASSLGPSYEQYV.

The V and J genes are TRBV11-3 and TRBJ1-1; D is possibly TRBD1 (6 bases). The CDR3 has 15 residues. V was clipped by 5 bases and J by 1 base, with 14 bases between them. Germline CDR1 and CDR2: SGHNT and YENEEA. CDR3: CASSARARGNTEAFF. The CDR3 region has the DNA TGTGCCAGCAGCGCACGGGCCAGGGGGAACACTGAAGCTTTCTTT.

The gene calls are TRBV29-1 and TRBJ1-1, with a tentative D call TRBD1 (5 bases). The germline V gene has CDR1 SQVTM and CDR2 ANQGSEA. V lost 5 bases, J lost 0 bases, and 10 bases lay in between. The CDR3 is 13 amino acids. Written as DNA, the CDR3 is TGCAGCGTTCTTCCGGGGCTGAACACTGAAGCTTTCTTT. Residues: CSVLPGLNTEAFF.

This CDR3 reads CSVQHQETQYF. The CDR3 DNA reads as TGCAGCGTGCAGCACCAAGAGACCCAGTACTTC. The J gene is TRBJ2-5, the V gene TRBV29-1, with D hard to call. CDR3 size: 11 residues. The V end was cut by 6 bases, the J end by 0 bases, with 5 bases between. The germline gives CDR1 SQVTM, CDR2 ANQGSEA.

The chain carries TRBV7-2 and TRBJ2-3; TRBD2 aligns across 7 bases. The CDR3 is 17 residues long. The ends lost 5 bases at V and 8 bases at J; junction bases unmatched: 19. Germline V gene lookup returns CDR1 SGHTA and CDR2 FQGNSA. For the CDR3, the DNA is TGTGCCAGCAGCCACCCAGTGGGACTAACCGGCCCGGGTACGCAGTATTTT. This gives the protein CASSHPVGLTGPGTQYF.